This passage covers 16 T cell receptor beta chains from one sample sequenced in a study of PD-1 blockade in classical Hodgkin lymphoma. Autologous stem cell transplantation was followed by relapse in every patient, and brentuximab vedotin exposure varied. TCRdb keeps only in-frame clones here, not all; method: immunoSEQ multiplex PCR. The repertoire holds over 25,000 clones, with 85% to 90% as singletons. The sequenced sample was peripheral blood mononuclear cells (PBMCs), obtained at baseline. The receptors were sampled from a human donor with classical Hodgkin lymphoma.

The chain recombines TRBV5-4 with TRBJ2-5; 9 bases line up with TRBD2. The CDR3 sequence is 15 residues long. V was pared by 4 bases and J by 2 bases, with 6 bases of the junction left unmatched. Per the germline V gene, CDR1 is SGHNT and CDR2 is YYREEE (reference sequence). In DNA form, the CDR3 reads TGTGCCAGCAGCCCGGCGGGGGGGCGACAAGAGACCCAGTACTTC. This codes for CASSPAGGRQETQYF.

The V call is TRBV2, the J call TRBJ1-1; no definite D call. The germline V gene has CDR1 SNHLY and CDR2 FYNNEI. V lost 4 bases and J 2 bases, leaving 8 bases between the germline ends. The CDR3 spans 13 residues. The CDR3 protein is CASSGSENTEAFF. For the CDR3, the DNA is TGTGCCAGCAGTGGGTCAGAAAACACTGAAGCTTTCTTT.

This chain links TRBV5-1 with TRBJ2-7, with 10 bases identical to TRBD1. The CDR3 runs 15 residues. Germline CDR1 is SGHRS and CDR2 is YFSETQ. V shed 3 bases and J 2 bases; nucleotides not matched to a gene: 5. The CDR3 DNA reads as TGCGCCAGCAGCTGGAGTGGGACAGGGGCCTACGAGCAGTACTTC. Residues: CASSWSGTGAYEQYF.

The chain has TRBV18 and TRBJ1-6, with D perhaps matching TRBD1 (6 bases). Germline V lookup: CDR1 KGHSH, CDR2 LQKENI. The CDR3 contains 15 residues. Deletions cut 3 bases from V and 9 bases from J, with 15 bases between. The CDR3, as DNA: TGTGCCAGCTCACCGCTACAGGGAGGAGGTTCACCCCTCCACTTT. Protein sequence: CASSPLQGGGSPLHF.

This chain's CDR3 is CASSPRSGGTTDTQYF. The CDR3 DNA reads as TGTGCCAGCAGCCCACGTAGCGGGGGGACCACAGATACGCAGTATTTT. The V call is TRBV9, the J call TRBJ2-3; 10 bases line up with TRBD2. Unmatched junction bases numbered 7, after V lost 4 bases and J lost 2 bases. Per germline, CDR1 SGDLS and CDR2 YYNGEE. The CDR3 has 16 amino acids.

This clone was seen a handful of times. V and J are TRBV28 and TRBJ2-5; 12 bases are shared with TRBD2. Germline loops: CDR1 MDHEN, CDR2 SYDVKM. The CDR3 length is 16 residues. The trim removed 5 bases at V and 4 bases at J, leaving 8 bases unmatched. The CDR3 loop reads CASSRTSGAMLETQYF. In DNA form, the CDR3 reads TGTGCCAGCAGTAGGACTAGCGGGGCCATGTTAGAGACCCAGTACTTC.

Here the CDR3 DNA reads TGTGCTAGTGGTTTGGTGCCCGCCCCGGGGATGGGCGAGCAGTACTTC. Amino acid sequence: CASGLVPAPGMGEQYF. J is TRBJ2-7 and V is TRBV12-5, with TRBD2 as a possible D gene (5 bases). V lost 0 bases, J lost 6 bases, and 18 bases lay in between. From germline, CDR1 is LGHNT and CDR2 FRNRAP. The CDR3 is made up of 16 amino acids.

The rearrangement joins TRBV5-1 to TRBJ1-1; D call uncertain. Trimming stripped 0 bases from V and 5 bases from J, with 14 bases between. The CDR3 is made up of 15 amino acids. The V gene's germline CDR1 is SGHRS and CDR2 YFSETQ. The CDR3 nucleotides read TGCGCCAGCAGCTTGGAATCAGGCATGGGGACTGAAGCTTTCTTT. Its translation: CASSLESGMGTEAFF.

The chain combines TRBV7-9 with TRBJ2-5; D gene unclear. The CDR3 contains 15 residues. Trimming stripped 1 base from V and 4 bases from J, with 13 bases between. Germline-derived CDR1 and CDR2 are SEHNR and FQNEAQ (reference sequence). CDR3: CASSLVGVGSETQYF. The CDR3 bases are TGTGCCAGCAGCTTAGTTGGGGTTGGCTCAGAGACCCAGTACTTC.

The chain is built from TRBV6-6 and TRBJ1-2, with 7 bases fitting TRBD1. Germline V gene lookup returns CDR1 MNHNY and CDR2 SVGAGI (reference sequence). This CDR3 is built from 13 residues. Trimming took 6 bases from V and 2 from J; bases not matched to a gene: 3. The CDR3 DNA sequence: TGTGCCAGCAGGGCAGGGGGGAACTATGGCTACACCTTC. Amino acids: CASRAGGNYGYTF.

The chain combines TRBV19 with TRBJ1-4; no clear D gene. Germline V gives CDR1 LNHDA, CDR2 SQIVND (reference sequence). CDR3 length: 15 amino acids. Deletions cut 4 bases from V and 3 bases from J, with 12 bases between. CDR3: CASSTRSSANEKLFF. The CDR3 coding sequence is TGTGCCAGTAGTACCCGATCCTCGGCTAATGAAAAACTGTTTTTT.

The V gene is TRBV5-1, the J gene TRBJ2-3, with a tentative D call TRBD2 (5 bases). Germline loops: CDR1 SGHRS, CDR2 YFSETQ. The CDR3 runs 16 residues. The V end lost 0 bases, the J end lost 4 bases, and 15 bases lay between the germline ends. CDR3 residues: CASSLGFGESSDTQYF. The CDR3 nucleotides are TGCGCCAGCAGCTTGGGGTTCGGGGAAAGCTCAGATACGCAGTATTTT.

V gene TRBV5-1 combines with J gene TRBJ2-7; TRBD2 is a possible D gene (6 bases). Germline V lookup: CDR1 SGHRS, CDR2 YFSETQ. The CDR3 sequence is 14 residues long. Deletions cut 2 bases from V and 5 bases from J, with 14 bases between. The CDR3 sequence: CASSFFQGGDEQYF. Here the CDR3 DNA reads TGCGCCAGCAGCTTTTTTCAGGGAGGAGACGAGCAGTACTTC.

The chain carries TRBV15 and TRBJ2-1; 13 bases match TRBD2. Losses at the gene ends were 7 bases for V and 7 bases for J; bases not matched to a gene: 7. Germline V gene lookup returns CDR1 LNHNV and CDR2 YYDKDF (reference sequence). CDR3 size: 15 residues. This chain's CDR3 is CATKTTSGGRNEQFF. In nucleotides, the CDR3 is TGTGCCACCAAAACGACTAGCGGGGGGAGGAATGAGCAGTTCTTC.

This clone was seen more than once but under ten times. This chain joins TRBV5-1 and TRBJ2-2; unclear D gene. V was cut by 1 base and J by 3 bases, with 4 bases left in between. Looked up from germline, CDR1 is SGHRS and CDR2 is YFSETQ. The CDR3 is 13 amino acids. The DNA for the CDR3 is TGCGCCAGCAGCTTGCGGGACACCGGGGAGCTGTTTTTT. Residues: CASSLRDTGELFF. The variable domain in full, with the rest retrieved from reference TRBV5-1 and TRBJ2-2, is KAGVTQTPRYLIKTRGQQVTLSCSPISGHRSVSWYQQTPGQGLQFLFEYFSETQRNKGNFPGRFSGRQFSNSRSEMNVSTLELGDSALYLCASSLRDTGELFFGEGSRLTVL.

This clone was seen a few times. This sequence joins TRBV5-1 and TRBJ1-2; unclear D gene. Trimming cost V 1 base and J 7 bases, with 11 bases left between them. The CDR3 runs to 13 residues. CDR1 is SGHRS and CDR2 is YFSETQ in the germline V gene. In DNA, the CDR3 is TGCGCCAGCAGCTTGAAGGAAGGAGTTGGCTACACCTTC. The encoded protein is CASSLKEGVGYTF.